The rows below give T cell receptor beta chains drawn from one sample of a study of blood T cell repertoires in COVID-19. Libraries were prepared by immunoSEQ multiplex PCR; TCRdb keeps only in-frame clonotypes and omits some of them. Of about 400,000 clones in the sample, 85% to 90% are singletons; the top ten hold 1.5% to 2%. Sequencing was performed on PBMCs or T cells enriched from blood (not recorded which). Source of these receptors: a woman in her twenties or thirties who had recovered from COVID-19. The CDR3 runs from the conserved cysteine through the conserved F or W. D genes are given only for firm matches. Some rows mark clone size as missing; the rest say once, few, many or name a class of expanded clone.

CASSSWGRNGYGYTF	TGTGCCAGCAGTTCATGGGGCCGGAATGGGTATGGCTACACCTTC	.	TRBV28	.	TRBJ1-2
CAWSVLAGGEEQFF	TGTGCCTGGAGTGTACTAGCGGGAGGCGAGGAGCAGTTCTTC	.	TRBV30	TRBD2	TRBJ2-1
CAWSDSNKQGYTF	TGTGCCTGGAGTGACAGCAACAAACAAGGCTACACCTTC	.	TRBV30	.	TRBJ1-2
CASTQWAGDNEKLFF	TGTGCCAGCACCCAATGGGCAGGGGATAATGAAAAACTGTTTTTT	.	TRBV28	.	TRBJ1-4
CAISVAQNYEQYF	TGTGCCATCAGTGTAGCTCAGAACTACGAGCAGTACTTC	.	TRBV10-3	.	TRBJ2-7
CASSIGVGGAQAYEQYF	TGTGCCAGTAGTATAGGAGTAGGGGGGGCTCAAGCTTACGAGCAGTACTTC	.	TRBV19	.	TRBJ2-7
CAWGGTVNTGELFF	TGTGCCTGGGGCGGGACAGTCAACACCGGGGAGCTGTTTTTT	.	TRBV30	.	TRBJ2-2
CASSLGAVDEQYF	TGTGCCAGCAGCCTAGGAGCGGTAGACGAGCAGTACTTC	.	TRBV3-1/TRBV3-2	.	TRBJ2-7
CSASLRGAEKLFF	TGCAGTGCTAGTCTAAGGGGTGCTGAAAAACTGTTTTTT	.	TRBV20-1	.	TRBJ1-4
CASSKGTSGRGETQYF	TGTGCCAGCAGTAAGGGGACTAGCGGGAGGGGAGAGACCCAGTACTTC	.	TRBV28	TRBD2	TRBJ2-5
CASSFGQGKVHEQFF	TGCGCCAGCAGCTTCGGACAGGGGAAGGTCCATGAGCAGTTCTTC	.	TRBV5-1	TRBD1	TRBJ2-1
CAISEGRGITEAFF	TGTGCCATCAGTGAGGGGAGGGGGATCACTGAAGCTTTCTTT	.	TRBV10-3	.	TRBJ1-1
CASSHLPVSGSNYEQYF	TGTGCCAGCAGCCACCTCCCCGTTAGCGGGAGTAACTACGAGCAGTACTTC	.	TRBV3-1/TRBV3-2	TRBD2	TRBJ2-7
CASSLGWELTEAFF	TGTGCCAGCAGCTTAGGGTGGGAGCTCACTGAAGCTTTCTTT	.	TRBV11-2	.	TRBJ1-1
CASSSGVEGQGTGNTIYF	TGTGCCAGCAGCAGTGGGGTAGAGGGACAGGGGACTGGAAACACCATATATTTT	.	TRBV21-1	.	TRBJ1-3
CASRLPQGNSYNEQFF	TGTGCAAGTCGCTTACCACAGGGCAACTCCTACAATGAGCAGTTCTTC	few	TRBV12-2	.	TRBJ2-1
CASSQGALAGSLLAYNEQFF	TGTGCCAGCAGCCAAGGGGCACTAGCGGGATCGCTGTTAGCCTACAATGAGCAGTTCTTC	.	TRBV4-2	TRBD2	TRBJ2-1
CASGSGAEQYF	TGTGCCAGCGGATCGGGAGCCGAGCAGTACTTC	once	TRBV5-6	.	TRBJ2-7
CASSPPTGTTSPLHF	TGTGCCAGCAGTCCACCCACGGGTACTACTTCACCCCTCCACTTT	once	TRBV28	.	TRBJ1-6
CASSPQGATDTQYF	TGTGCCAGTAGCCCACAGGGGGCCACAGATACGCAGTATTTT	few	TRBV19	TRBD1	TRBJ2-3
CASSDRAYGYTF	TGCGCCAGCAGTGACAGGGCCTATGGCTACACCTTC	.	TRBV10-2	.	TRBJ1-2
CSARLAETQYF	TGCAGTGCTCGACTAGCAGAGACCCAGTACTTC	.	TRBV20-1	TRBD2	TRBJ2-5
CASSLAQYYNEQFF	TGTGCCAGCAGCTTAGCACAGTACTACAATGAGCAGTTCTTC	.	TRBV11-2	.	TRBJ2-1
CASSHRLAGSGELFF	TGTGCCAGCAGCCACCGACTAGCGGGGTCCGGGGAGCTGTTTTTT	once	TRBV7-9	TRBD2	TRBJ2-2
CASSFYGTANGYTF	TGTGCCAGCAGCTTCTACGGGACAGCGAATGGCTACACCTTC	.	TRBV7-2	TRBD1	TRBJ1-2
CASSRDTTYGYTF	TGTGCCAGCAGTCGGGACACTACCTATGGCTACACCTTC	.	TRBV6-5	.	TRBJ1-2
CASSPRAGVIEQFF	TGTGCCAGCAGTCCTAGAGCGGGAGTGATTGAGCAGTTCTTC	.	TRBV7-3	TRBD2	TRBJ2-1
CASQGALGYTF	TGCGCCAGTCAGGGGGCTCTCGGCTACACCTTC	.	TRBV4-3	TRBD1	TRBJ1-2
CASCKDWSSYEQYF	TGTGCCAGCTGTAAGGACTGGAGCTCCTACGAGCAGTACTTC	.	TRBV3-1/TRBV3-2	.	TRBJ2-7
CASSEAGSGSDNEQFF	TGTGCCAGCAGTGAAGCGGGTAGCGGGAGCGACAATGAGCAGTTCTTC	.	TRBV2	TRBD2	TRBJ2-1
CASSPGTGSGGYTF	TGCGCCAGCAGCCCAGGGACCGGGAGTGGCGGCTACACCTTC	.	TRBV5-1	.	TRBJ1-2
CASSLDRGRNQPQHF	TGTGCCAGCAGCTTGGACAGGGGTCGCAATCAGCCCCAGCATTTT	.	TRBV5-5	TRBD1	TRBJ1-5
CATSDRNERGSTDTQYF	TGTGCCACCAGTGACCGGAACGAGCGGGGAAGCACAGATACGCAGTATTTT	.	TRBV24-1	TRBD2	TRBJ2-3
CASSFLTSGTGELFF	TGTGCCAGCAGTTTCTTGACTAGCGGGACCGGGGAGCTGTTTTTT	.	TRBV27	TRBD2	TRBJ2-2
CAAGVTNTEAFF	TGTGCCGCAGGGGTTACGAACACTGAAGCTTTCTTT	.	TRBV4-2	.	TRBJ1-1
CASSLDSDNQPQHF	TGTGCCAGCTCCCTGGACAGTGATAATCAGCCCCAGCATTTT	.	TRBV18	.	TRBJ1-5
CASTRGNEKLFF	TGTGCCAGCACCCGGGGGAATGAAAAACTGTTTTTT	.	TRBV28	.	TRBJ1-4
CSASAVAGTGGSMESDTQYF	TGCAGTGCTAGTGCGGTGGCTGGGACAGGGGGGTCGATGGAGTCAGATACGCAGTATTTT	.	TRBV20-1	TRBD1	TRBJ2-3
CASRIQGPKMGSGANVLTF	TGTGCCAGTAGGATACAGGGTCCAAAGATGGGGTCTGGGGCCAACGTCCTGACTTTC	.	TRBV19	.	TRBJ2-6
CASSTDRGMTDTQYF	TGTGCCAGTAGTACTGACAGGGGGATGACAGATACGCAGTATTTT	.	TRBV19	TRBD1	TRBJ2-3
CASSPWTGVGTEAFF	TGTGCCAGCAGTCCTTGGACAGGGGTTGGGACTGAAGCTTTCTTT	.	TRBV6-5	TRBD1	TRBJ1-1
CASSLALTDVDTEAFF	TGTGCCAGCAGCTTAGCGTTGACAGACGTAGACACTGAAGCTTTCTTT	.	TRBV7-2	.	TRBJ1-1
CASRDATGGREQYF	TGTGCCAGCAGAGACGCAACAGGGGGAAGGGAGCAGTACTTC	.	TRBV27	TRBD1	TRBJ2-7
CASSPTGTPRPMFF	TGTGCCAGCAGTCCGACCGGGACACCCCGCCCAATGTTTTTT	.	TRBV28	.	TRBJ1-4
CASSEEQTSNQPQHF	TGTGCCAGCAGTGAGGAACAGACTAGCAATCAGCCCCAGCATTTT	.	TRBV2	.	TRBJ1-5
CASSQGLLGRGGYTF	TGCGCCAGCAGCCAGGGACTCTTGGGCCGAGGCGGCTACACCTTC	.	TRBV5-1	.	TRBJ1-2
CASSVDGWRGRGPGYTF	TGTGCCAGCAGCGTAGATGGGTGGAGGGGCAGGGGGCCTGGCTACACCTTC	.	TRBV9	TRBD1	TRBJ1-2
CAISESTGGGWDSPLHF	TGTGCCATCAGTGAGTCGACAGGGGGGGGCTGGGATTCACCCCTCCACTTT	.	TRBV10-3	TRBD1	TRBJ1-6
CASSLSPLAGNEQFF	TGCGCCAGCAGCTTGTCCCCCCTAGCGGGCAATGAGCAGTTCTTC	.	TRBV5-1	TRBD2	TRBJ2-1
CASRKDRNTGELFF	TGCGCCAGCAGGAAGGACAGGAACACCGGGGAGCTGTTTTTT	.	TRBV10-1	.	TRBJ2-2
CAGSPVRGLNTEAFF	TGTGCCGGGTCACCGGTGAGGGGGCTGAACACTGAAGCTTTCTTT	.	TRBV21-1	.	TRBJ1-1
CASTLTGVHEQYF	TGTGCCAGCACCTTGACAGGGGTCCACGAGCAGTACTTC	.	TRBV13	TRBD1	TRBJ2-7
CASSHPEGALETQYF	TGTGCCAGCAGCCACCCCGAGGGGGCCCTGGAGACCCAGTACTTC	.	TRBV27	TRBD1	TRBJ2-5
CATSPTDRSYNEQFF	TGTGCCACCAGCCCGACAGACCGCTCCTACAATGAGCAGTTCTTC	once	TRBV24-1	.	TRBJ2-1
CASSQVSGSSYEQYF	TGCGCCAGCAGCCAGGTGAGCGGGAGCTCCTACGAGCAGTACTTC	.	TRBV4-1	TRBD2	TRBJ2-7